The rows below give T cell receptor beta chains drawn from one sample of a study of blood T cell repertoires in COVID-19. Some clones are missing from TCRdb's copy, which holds only in-frame ones; the method was immunoSEQ multiplex PCR. The sample lists 150,000 or so clones, approximately 91% occurring once. Material for sequencing was peripheral blood. These receptors were taken from a man younger than 35 with acute or convalescent COVID-19. The CDR3 runs from the conserved cysteine through the conserved F or W. Each record gives: V gene, J gene, clone size, D gene, CDR3 DNA, CDR3 protein. The D gene is left open where the match is weak. Size tells how often a clone was seen (once, few, many) or the class of an expanded clone, and some rows leave it out.

>TRBV7-9|TRBJ2-7|once|NA
TGTGCCAGCAGTTACTCCGGACAGAGCTACGAGCAGTACTTC
CASSYSGQSYEQYF
>TRBV7-2|TRBJ2-7|NA|TRBD2
TGTGCCAGCAGCTCAAAGTTGAGCGGGAGGGGCTACGAGCAGTACTTC
CASSSKLSGRGYEQYF
>TRBV4-1|TRBJ1-5|NA|NA
TGCGCCAGCAGCCAAGATAGTCGGGGGCCCCAGCATTTT
CASSQDSRGPQHF
>TRBV5-6|TRBJ2-1|NA|NA
TGTGCCAGCAGCTTGCAGGGGTTGGGGTACAATGAGCAGTTCTTC
CASSLQGLGYNEQFF
>TRBV5-1|TRBJ1-2|NA|NA
TGCGCCAGCAGCTTGTCCCCCGACAGCTTTAACTATGGCTACACCTTC
CASSLSPDSFNYGYTF
>TRBV9|TRBJ1-3|NA|TRBD1
TGTGCCAGCAGCGTAGTGGCAGGGGGGGGAAACACCATATATTTT
CASSVVAGGGNTIYF
>TRBV5-3|TRBJ2-7|NA|NA
TGTGCCAGAAGCTTGAAGGACAGAAAATACTACGAGCAGTACTTC
CARSLKDRKYYEQYF
>TRBV7-9|TRBJ2-1|NA|NA
TGTGCCAGCAGCTTAGCGCGATTTCTAGCGCCGAGCTCCTACAATGAGCAGTTCTTC
CASSLARFLAPSSYNEQFF
>TRBV24-1|TRBJ1-2|NA|NA
TGTGCCACCAGTGATGGGGCGGTAGGGGTCTATGGCTACACCTTC
CATSDGAVGVYGYTF
>TRBV3-1/TRBV3-2|TRBJ1-2|NA|NA
TGTGCCAGCAGCCTACCCTCCCAGAGGTTGAATGGCGGCTACACCTTC
CASSLPSQRLNGGYTF
>TRBV20-1|TRBJ2-7|NA|NA
TGCAGTGCTAGTCCTGCAGGAATATACGAGCAGTACTTC
CSASPAGIYEQYF
>TRBV5-1|TRBJ1-2|NA|NA
TGCGCCAGCAGCCCCTGGACAGATCTGCGCTATGGCTACACCTTC
CASSPWTDLRYGYTF
>TRBV19|TRBJ1-2|NA|NA
TGTGCCAGTAGTGAGCAGGGGCATGGCTACACCTTC
CASSEQGHGYTF
>TRBV3-1/TRBV3-2|TRBJ1-2|once|TRBD1
TGTGCCAGCAGCCAAGAGAGGGGGACAGGGTACGGCTACACCTTC
CASSQERGTGYGYTF
>TRBV18|TRBJ1-1|few|TRBD1
TGTGCCAGCTCCCGCCAAGGAACAGGGGAGACTGAAGCTTTCTTT
CASSRQGTGETEAFF
>TRBV20-1|TRBJ1-5|NA|NA
TGCAGTGCTAGTCCAGGGGCGAGGAATCAGCCCCAGCATTTT
CSASPGARNQPQHF
>TRBV4-1|TRBJ2-7|NA|NA
TGCGCCAGCAGCCAAGAAGGGGCCTACGAGCAGTACTTC
CASSQEGAYEQYF
>TRBV5-1|TRBJ2-7|NA|TRBD1
TGCGCCAGCAGCCAGACCCCCGGGACAGCCTCCTACGAGCAGTACTTC
CASSQTPGTASYEQYF
>TRBV6-1|TRBJ2-2|NA|NA
TGTGCCAGCAGTGATATAGAAGACACCGGGGAGCTGTTTTTT
CASSDIEDTGELFF
>TRBV19|TRBJ2-1|NA|NA
TGTGCCAGTAGTATGAGTGCTAGCGGAGGGGGCTCCTACAATGAGCAGTTCTTC
CASSMSASGGGSYNEQFF
>TRBV7-2|TRBJ1-2|NA|TRBD1
TGTGCCAGCAGCCTGGACCGGAGGGTACAGGGGGCCGGTGGCTACACCTTC
CASSLDRRVQGAGGYTF
>TRBV27|TRBJ2-2|NA|NA
TGTGCCAGCAGTTCGGACAGCTTTACCGGGGAGCTGTTTTTT
CASSSDSFTGELFF
>TRBV24-1|TRBJ2-2|NA|TRBD1
TGTGCCACCAGTGAAGGGGGACAGGGGATCACCGGGGAGCTGTTTTTT
CATSEGGQGITGELFF
>TRBV6-5|TRBJ1-1|NA|NA
TGTGCCAGCTCGAGGAACACTGAAGCTTTCTTT
CASSRNTEAFF